This entry lists 21 T cell receptor beta chains sequenced from one sample in a study of blood T cell repertoires in COVID-19. This table comes from immunoSEQ multiplex PCR, and its TCRdb copy is limited to in-frame clones, with some not included. The sample contains under 150,000 clones, roughly 88% of which appear only once. The sample taken for sequencing was peripheral blood. These receptor sequences come from a human donor in a cohort sampled during active COVID-19.

The gene calls are TRBV7-3 and TRBJ2-2; D might be TRBD2 (5 bases). The CDR3 consists of 13 residues. With 2 bases removed from V and 7 bases from J, the gap between germline ends came to 8 bases. Germline V gene sequence: CDR1 SGHTA, CDR2 FQGTGA. CDR3 amino acids: CASSLGADGELFF. DNA of the CDR3: TGTGCCAGCAGCTTAGGAGCGGACGGGGAGCTGTTTTTT. Together with reference TRBV7-3 and TRBJ2-2, the CDR3 gives the full variable domain: GAGVSQTPSNKVTEKGKYVELRCDPISGHTALYWYRQSLGQGPEFLIYFQGTGAADDSGLPNDRFFAVRPEGSVSTLKIQRTERGDSAVYLCASSLGADGELFFGEGSRLTVL.

This chain joins TRBV4-1 and TRBJ2-1; 14 nucleotides line up with TRBD2. V lost 5 bases to trimming and J lost 1 base; unmatched junction nucleotides: 4. The CDR3 has 17 amino acids. The V gene's germline CDR1 is MGHRA and CDR2 YSYEKL. The CDR3 sequence is CASSSRLAGGSYNEQFF. The DNA for the CDR3 is TGCGCCAGCAGCTCCCGACTAGCGGGGGGGTCCTACAATGAGCAGTTCTTC.

The chain links TRBV29-1 to TRBJ2-3, with D perhaps matching TRBD1 (7 bases). This CDR3 contains 16 residues. V dropped 7 bases and J dropped 2 bases, with 22 bases sitting between them. Germline assignment: CDR1 SQVTM and CDR2 ANQGSEA. The CDR3, as DNA: TGCAGCGCCAAAGGGGGGACAGTTGGGTCCACAGATACGCAGTATTTT. It encodes CSAKGGTVGSTDTQYF.

The genes are TRBV5-4 and TRBJ1-2, with 8 nucleotides matching TRBD1. The CDR3 runs to 15 residues. Germline lookup yields CDR1 SGHNT and CDR2 YYREEE (reference sequence). V dropped 0 bases and J dropped 6; count of bases not matched to a gene: 7. DNA of the CDR3: TGTGCCAGCAGCTTGGATGGCGGACAGGGTGATGGCTACACCTTC. It yields the protein CASSLDGGQGDGYTF.

The chain recombines TRBV19 with TRBJ2-2; 8 nucleotides agree with TRBD2. The CDR3 has 17 amino acids. Germline loops: CDR1 LNHDA, CDR2 SQIVND (reference sequence). With 5 bases clipped from V and 4 bases from J, the junction kept 12 bases outside the gene matches. The CDR3 reads CASSPAGGKSTTGELFF. Here the CDR3 DNA reads TGTGCCAGTAGTCCCGCGGGGGGCAAGTCGACCACCGGGGAGCTGTTTTTT. The full variable domain, its missing parts supplied by reference TRBV19 and TRBJ2-2, is DGGITQSPKYLFRKEGQNVTLSCEQNLNHDAMYWYRQDPGQGLRLIYYSQIVNDFQKGDIAEGYSVSREKKESFPLTVTSAQKNPTAFYLCASSPAGGKSTTGELFFGEGSRLTVL.

The gene calls are TRBV2 and TRBJ1-5; 7 nucleotides match TRBD1. The CDR3 consists of 15 residues. Germline assignment: CDR1 SNHLY and CDR2 FYNNEI. Trimming took 6 bases from V and 1 from J; bases not matched to a gene: 6. The CDR3 bases are TGTGCCAGCAGCGGACAGGTCTCAAGCAATCAGCCCCAGCATTTT. Translated, it gives CASSGQVSSNQPQHF.

V gene TRBV11-2 combines with J gene TRBJ1-3; perhaps TRBD1 as D (6 bases). The V end was cut by 8 bases, the J end by 0 bases, with 11 bases between. The CDR3 is 14 residues long. CDR1 and CDR2 from the germline V gene are SGHAT and FQNNGV. CDR3 DNA: TGTGCCAGCTGGGGACACCTCTCTGGAAACACCATATATTTT. Amino acid sequence: CASWGHLSGNTIYF. The variable domain in full, with the rest retrieved from reference TRBV11-2 and TRBJ1-3, is EAGVAQSPRYKIIEKRQSVAFWCNPISGHATLYWYQQILGQGPKLLIQFQNNGVVDDSQLPKDRFSAERLKGVDSTLKIQPAKLEDSAVYLCASWGHLSGNTIYFGEGSWLTVV.

The chain joins TRBV10-3 to TRBJ1-5; D might be TRBD1 (5 bases). Germline CDR1 and CDR2: ENHRY and SYGVKD. The CDR3 runs 16 residues. The V end lost 0 bases, the J end lost 1 base, and 10 bases lay between the germline ends. The CDR3 DNA follows: TGTGCCATCAGTGAGTCGCGGCAGGGAAGCAATCAGCCCCAGCATTTT. Protein sequence: CAISESRQGSNQPQHF.

The V gene is TRBV11-2, the J gene TRBJ2-5; 8 bases map to TRBD1. Germline lookup yields CDR1 SGHAT and CDR2 FQNNGV. The CDR3 loop spans 14 amino acids. With V trimmed by 5 bases and J by 4 bases, 6 bases remained unmatched. In DNA form, the CDR3 reads TGTGCCAGCAGCCTCGACAGGGGAGGAGAGACCCAGTACTTC. This translates into CASSLDRGGETQYF.

This rearrangement joins TRBV4-2 to TRBJ2-3, with D perhaps TRBD2 (7 bases). The CDR3 covers 16 residues. The V end was cut by 4 bases, the J end by 4 bases, with 18 bases between. Per germline, CDR1 LGHNA and CDR2 YNFKEQ. The CDR3 spells CASSPDGGGGADTQYF. Written as DNA, the CDR3 is TGTGCCAGCAGCCCCGATGGGGGCGGGGGCGCAGATACGCAGTATTTT.

Here the CDR3 DNA reads TGTGCCAGTAGGGGCTTGGCGCAGTATTTT. Translated: CASRGLAQYF. The chain recombines TRBV19 with TRBJ2-3; no clear D gene. V was shortened by 6 bases and J by 10 bases, with 8 bases between the two germline ends. CDR3 length: 10 amino acids. Per the germline V gene, CDR1 is LNHDA and CDR2 is SQIVND (reference sequence). The whole variable domain, remainder taken from reference TRBV19 and TRBJ2-3, is DGGITQSPKYLFRKEGQNVTLSCEQNLNHDAMYWYRQDPGQGLRLIYYSQIVNDFQKGDIAEGYSVSREKKESFPLTVTSAQKNPTAFYLCASRGLAQYFGPGTRLTVL.

The V gene is TRBV7-3, the J gene TRBJ2-2; 8 bases line up with TRBD2. This CDR3 has 18 amino acids. Trimming cost V 5 bases and J 2 bases; bases outside gene matches: 13. CDR1 SGHTA and CDR2 FQGTGA come from the germline V gene. The CDR3 DNA reads TGTGCCAGCAGCCTCAGGCCTCGGGGGGGGCCTAACACCGGGGAGCTGTTTTTT. It yields the protein CASSLRPRGGPNTGELFF.

V gene TRBV7-9 combines with J gene TRBJ1-1; tentative D call: TRBD1 (6 bases). V lost 1 base and J lost 0, with 9 bases in between. This CDR3 contains 15 residues. Germline CDR1 SEHNR, CDR2 FQNEAQ (reference sequence). The CDR3 coding sequence is TGTGCCAGCAGCTTAGGGCAGGGGATGAACACTGAAGCTTTCTTT. Protein sequence: CASSLGQGMNTEAFF.

This chain uses TRBV7-2 with TRBJ1-2, with 9 bases matching TRBD1. CDR1 and CDR2 from the germline V gene are SGHTA and FQGNSA. This CDR3 has 15 residues. The ends lost 3 bases at V and 5 bases at J; junction bases unmatched: 7. CDR3 loop: CASSLRTGEGYGYTF. CDR3 DNA sequence: TGTGCCAGCAGCTTGCGGACAGGGGAAGGGTATGGCTACACCTTC. Full variable domain (remainder filled in from reference TRBV7-2 and TRBJ1-2): GAGVSQSPSNKVTEKGKDVELRCDPISGHTALYWYRQSLGQGLEFLIYFQGNSAPDKSGLPSDRFSAERTGGSVSTLTIQRTQQEDSAVYLCASSLRTGEGYGYTFGSGTRLTVV.

The chain combines TRBV18 with TRBJ2-5; D might be TRBD1 (6 bases). Trimming took 4 bases from V and 3 from J, leaving 9 bases between them. This CDR3 has 13 amino acids. CDR1 and CDR2 (germline): KGHSH, LQKENI. The CDR3 sequence is CASSRRQEETQYF. The CDR3 DNA reads as TGTGCCAGCTCACGCCGACAGGAAGAGACCCAGTACTTC.

The chain combines TRBV19 with TRBJ2-2; TRBD1 matches at 8 bases. CDR3 size: 16 residues. The V and J ends lost 5 bases and 1 base, in that order; junction bases with no gene match: 6. Germline CDR1 and CDR2: LNHDA and SQIVND (reference sequence). DNA of the CDR3: TGTGCCAGTAGTGTGTTCGGGACAGGGAACACCGGGGAGCTGTTTTTT. Protein product: CASSVFGTGNTGELFF. The variable domain in full, with the rest retrieved from reference TRBV19 and TRBJ2-2, is DGGITQSPKYLFRKEGQNVTLSCEQNLNHDAMYWYRQDPGQGLRLIYYSQIVNDFQKGDIAEGYSVSREKKESFPLTVTSAQKNPTAFYLCASSVFGTGNTGELFFGEGSRLTVL.

This chain's CDR3 is CASSLGQVTDYSGNTIYF. CDR3 DNA: TGTGCCAGCAGCCTCGGACAGGTCACGGATTACTCTGGAAACACCATATATTTT. V is TRBV7-9 and J is TRBJ1-3; 7 nucleotides agree with TRBD1. Unmatched junction bases numbered 13, after V lost 5 bases and J lost 0 bases. Germline assignment: CDR1 SEHNR and CDR2 FQNEAQ (reference sequence). This CDR3 contains 18 residues.

This chain joins TRBV30 and TRBJ2-5; 8 nucleotides agree with TRBD1. The trim removed 4 bases at V and 4 bases at J, leaving 5 bases unmatched. Germline CDR1 is GTSNPN and CDR2 is SVGIG (reference sequence). The CDR3 loop spans 13 amino acids. The CDR3 reads CAWTRDRGETQYF. The CDR3 coding sequence is TGTGCCTGGACCCGCGACAGGGGAGAGACCCAGTACTTC. Full variable domain (outside the CDR3, taken from reference TRBV30 and TRBJ2-5): SQTIHQWPATLVQPVGSPLSLECTVEGTSNPNLYWYRQAAGRGLQLLFYSVGIGQISSEVPQNLSASRPQDRQFILSSKKLLLSDSGFYLCAWTRDRGETQYFGPGTRLLVL.

This chain uses TRBV13 with TRBJ2-3, with D unclear. Between the trimmed V and J ends, which lost 7 bases and 4 bases, there was a span of 9 bases. The CDR3 totals 12 residues. Germline V gene data show CDR1 as PRHDT and CDR2 as FYEKMQ (reference sequence). CDR3: CASTMGADTQYF. The DNA for the CDR3 is TGTGCCAGCACGATGGGCGCAGATACGCAGTATTTT.

The chain uses TRBV12-5 and TRBJ1-1; TRBD1 aligns across 8 bases. This CDR3 comprises 18 residues. Germline V gene sequence: CDR1 LGHNT, CDR2 FRNRAP. V dropped 2 bases and J dropped 6; count of bases not matched to a gene: 17. CDR3: CASGLPGVSRTGRSEAFF. The CDR3 coding sequence is TGTGCTAGTGGTTTGCCGGGCGTGAGCCGGACAGGGCGATCTGAAGCTTTCTTT.

V gene TRBV19 combines with J gene TRBJ1-5; 7 nucleotides match TRBD1. Germline V gene lookup returns CDR1 LNHDA and CDR2 SQIVND (reference sequence). This CDR3 is built from 17 residues. The V and J ends lost 4 bases and 4 bases, in that order; junction bases with no gene match: 13. CDR3 sequence reads: CASSRTTGKPSNQPQHF. As DNA, the CDR3 is TGTGCCAGTAGTAGAACGACAGGGAAACCCTCAAATCAGCCCCAGCATTTT.